This paragraph reports one T cell receptor (beta chain). Its antigen is unknown. The source of the sample is a study of cytomegalovirus exposure and HLA in healthy donors. PCR primers comprised 60 Vbeta and 13 Jbeta primers. Some clones are missing from TCRdb's copy, which holds only in-frame ones; the method was immunoSEQ multiplex PCR. Of 160,000 or so clones listed, roughly 80% are singletons. Study-wide results and caveats: In a later analysis, the majority of CMV-associated beta chains seemingly showed HLA restriction.

The sample taken for sequencing was PBMCs. This receptor was taken from a woman in her twenties or thirties in good health and CMV-seronegative.

The CDR3 protein is CASSLGLRGQGNEQYF. The CDR3 nucleotides are TGTGCCAGCAGCTTGGGTCTGAGGGGGCAAGGGAACGAGCAGTACTTC. The chain couples TRBV5-4 to TRBJ2-7; 7 nucleotides match TRBD1. Unmatched junction bases numbered 11, after V lost 0 bases and J lost 5 bases. Germline CDR1 reads SGHNT; CDR2 reads YYREEE (reference sequence). The CDR3 is made up of 16 amino acids.